Sequencing of this TCR beta chain was carried out in a study of cytomegalovirus exposure and HLA in healthy donors. Background on the study: The approximately 120 million unique TCR beta sequences, from roughly 170 million T cells, were found by an earlier analysis.

Healthy bone marrow donors made up the donors. The PCR made use of 60 Vbeta and 13 Jbeta primers. This table comes from immunoSEQ multiplex PCR, and its TCRdb copy is limited to in-frame clones, with some not included. The listing records about 140,000 clones. CDR1 MNHNS and CDR2 SASEGT come from the germline V gene. The V gene lost 5 bases and the J gene lost 2 bases, with 16 bases spanning the gap. The CDR3 length is 15 residues. The TCR originated in a woman aged 18-29 years in good health and CMV-seronegative. The chain has TRBV6-1 and TRBJ2-7; possibly TRBD1 for D (5 bases). Material: PBMCs. As DNA, the CDR3 is TGTGCCAGCAGTCTAGGAGCAGGGAACCCCTACGAGCAGTACTTC. This encodes CASSLGAGNPYEQYF.